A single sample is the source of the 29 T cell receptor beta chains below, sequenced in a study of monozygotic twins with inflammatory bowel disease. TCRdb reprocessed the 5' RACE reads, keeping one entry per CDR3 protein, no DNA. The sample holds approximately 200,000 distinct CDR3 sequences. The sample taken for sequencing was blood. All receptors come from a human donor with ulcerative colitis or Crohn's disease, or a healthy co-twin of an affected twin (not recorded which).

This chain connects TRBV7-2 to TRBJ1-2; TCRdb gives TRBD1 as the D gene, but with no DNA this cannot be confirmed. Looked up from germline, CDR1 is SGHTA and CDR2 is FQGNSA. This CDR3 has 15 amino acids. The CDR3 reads CASSLAWASGNGYTF.

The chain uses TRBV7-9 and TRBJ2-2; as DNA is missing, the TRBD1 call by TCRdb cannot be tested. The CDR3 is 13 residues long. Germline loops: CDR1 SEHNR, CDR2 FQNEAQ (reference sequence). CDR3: CAGGVANTGELFF.

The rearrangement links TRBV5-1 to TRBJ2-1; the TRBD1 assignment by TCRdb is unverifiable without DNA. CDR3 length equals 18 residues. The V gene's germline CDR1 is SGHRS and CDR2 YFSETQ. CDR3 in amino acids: CASSSSGTRILSYNEQFF.

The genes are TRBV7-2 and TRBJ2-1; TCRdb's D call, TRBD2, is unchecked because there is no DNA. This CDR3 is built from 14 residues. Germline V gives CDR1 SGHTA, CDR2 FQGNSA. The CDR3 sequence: CASIGLAGNNEQFF.

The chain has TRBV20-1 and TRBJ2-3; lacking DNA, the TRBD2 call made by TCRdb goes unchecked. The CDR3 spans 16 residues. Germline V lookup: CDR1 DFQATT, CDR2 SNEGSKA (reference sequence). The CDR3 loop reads CSASPLTSGRTDTQYF.

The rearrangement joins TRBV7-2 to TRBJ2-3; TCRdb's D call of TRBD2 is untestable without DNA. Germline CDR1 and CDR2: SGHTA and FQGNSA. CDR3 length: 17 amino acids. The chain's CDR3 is CASSLDGAGLAGDTQYF.

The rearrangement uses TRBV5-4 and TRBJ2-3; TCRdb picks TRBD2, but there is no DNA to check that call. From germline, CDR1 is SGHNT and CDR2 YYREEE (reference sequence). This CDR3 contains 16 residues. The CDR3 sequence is CASSLKLAGSTDTQYF.

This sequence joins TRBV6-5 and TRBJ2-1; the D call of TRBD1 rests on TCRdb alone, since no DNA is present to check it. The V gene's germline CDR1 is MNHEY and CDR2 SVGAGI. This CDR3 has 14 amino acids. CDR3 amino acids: CASSYSAGNHEQFF.

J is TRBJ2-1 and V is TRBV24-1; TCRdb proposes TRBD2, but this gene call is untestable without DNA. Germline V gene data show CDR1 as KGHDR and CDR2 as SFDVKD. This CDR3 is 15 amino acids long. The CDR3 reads CATSDTGAGYNEQFF.

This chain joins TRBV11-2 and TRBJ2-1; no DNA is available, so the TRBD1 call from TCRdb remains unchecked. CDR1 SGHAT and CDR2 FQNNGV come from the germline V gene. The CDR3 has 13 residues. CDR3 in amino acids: CASSLSRANEQFF. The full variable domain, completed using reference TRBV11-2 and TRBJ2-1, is EAGVAQSPRYKIIEKRQSVAFWCNPISGHATLYWYQQILGQGPKLLIQFQNNGVVDDSQLPKDRFSAERLKGVDSTLKIQPAKLEDSAVYLCASSLSRANEQFFGPGTRLTVL.

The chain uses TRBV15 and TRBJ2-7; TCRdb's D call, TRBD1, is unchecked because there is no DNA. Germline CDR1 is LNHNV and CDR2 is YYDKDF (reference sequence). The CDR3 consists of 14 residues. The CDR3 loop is CATSKIQGGYEQYF.

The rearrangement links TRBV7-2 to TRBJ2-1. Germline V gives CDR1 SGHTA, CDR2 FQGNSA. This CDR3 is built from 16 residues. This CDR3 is CASSSQAPSPYNEQFF.

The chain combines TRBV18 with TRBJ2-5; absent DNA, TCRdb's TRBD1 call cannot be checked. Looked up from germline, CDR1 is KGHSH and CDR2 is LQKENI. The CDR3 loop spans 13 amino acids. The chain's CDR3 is CASSSDRGETQYF.

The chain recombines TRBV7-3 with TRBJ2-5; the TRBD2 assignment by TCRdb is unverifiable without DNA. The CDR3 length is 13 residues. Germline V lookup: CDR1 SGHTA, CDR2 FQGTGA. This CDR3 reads CASSLGTAGTQYF.

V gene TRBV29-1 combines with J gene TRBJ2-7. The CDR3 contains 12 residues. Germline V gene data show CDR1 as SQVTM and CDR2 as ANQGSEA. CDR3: CSVAGPANEQYF.

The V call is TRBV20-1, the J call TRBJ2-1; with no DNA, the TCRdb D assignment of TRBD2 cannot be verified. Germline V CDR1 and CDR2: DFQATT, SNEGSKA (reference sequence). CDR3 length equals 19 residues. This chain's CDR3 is CRARVRTRTLRSSYNEQFF.

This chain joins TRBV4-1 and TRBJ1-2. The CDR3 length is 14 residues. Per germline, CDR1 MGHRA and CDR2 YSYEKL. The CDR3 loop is CASSQEERNYGYTF.

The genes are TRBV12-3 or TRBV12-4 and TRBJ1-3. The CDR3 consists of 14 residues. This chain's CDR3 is CASKSGQAGNTIYF.

CDR3 sequence reads: CASSEVVGRDTQYF. The chain recombines TRBV6-1 with TRBJ2-3; the TCRdb D gene call, TRBD2, has no DNA to confirm it. The CDR3 sequence is 14 residues long. The germline V gene encodes CDR1 MNHNS and CDR2 SASEGT.

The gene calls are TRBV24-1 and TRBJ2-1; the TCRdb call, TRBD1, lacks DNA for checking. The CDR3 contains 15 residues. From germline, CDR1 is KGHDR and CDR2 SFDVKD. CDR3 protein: CATSDKRLQYNEQFF.

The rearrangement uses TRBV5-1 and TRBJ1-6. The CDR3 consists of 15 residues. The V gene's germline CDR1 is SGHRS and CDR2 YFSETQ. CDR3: CASSFGQGNYSPLHF.

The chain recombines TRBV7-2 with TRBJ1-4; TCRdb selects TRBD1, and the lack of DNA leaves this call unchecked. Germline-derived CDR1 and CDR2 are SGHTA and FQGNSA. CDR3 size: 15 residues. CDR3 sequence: CASSLARGLDEKLFF.

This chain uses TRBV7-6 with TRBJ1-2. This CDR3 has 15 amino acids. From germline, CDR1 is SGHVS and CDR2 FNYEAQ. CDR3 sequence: CASSGESVLGAGYTF.

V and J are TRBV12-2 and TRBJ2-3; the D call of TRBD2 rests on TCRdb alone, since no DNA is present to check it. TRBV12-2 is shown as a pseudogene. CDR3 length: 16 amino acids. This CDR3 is CASRQGWRDYTDTQYF.

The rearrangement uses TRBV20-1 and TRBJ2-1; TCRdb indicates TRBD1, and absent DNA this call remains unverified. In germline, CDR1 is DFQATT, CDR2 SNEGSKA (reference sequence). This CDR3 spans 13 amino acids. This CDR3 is CSARRPPLNEQFF.

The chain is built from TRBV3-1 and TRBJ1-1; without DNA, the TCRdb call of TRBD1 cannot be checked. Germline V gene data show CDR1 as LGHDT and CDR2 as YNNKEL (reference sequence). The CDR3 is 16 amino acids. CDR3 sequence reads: CASSQAPGTGNTEAFF.

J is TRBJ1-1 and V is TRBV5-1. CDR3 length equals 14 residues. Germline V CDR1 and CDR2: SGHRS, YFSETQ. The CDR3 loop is CASSLLGPSTEAFF.

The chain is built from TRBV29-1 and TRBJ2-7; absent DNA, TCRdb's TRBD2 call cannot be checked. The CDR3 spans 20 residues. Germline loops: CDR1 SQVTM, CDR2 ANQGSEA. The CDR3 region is CSVLTPSEDLRATYTYEQYF.

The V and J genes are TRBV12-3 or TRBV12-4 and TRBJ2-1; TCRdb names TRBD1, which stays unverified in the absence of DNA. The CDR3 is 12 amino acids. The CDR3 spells CASSRDMFEQFF.